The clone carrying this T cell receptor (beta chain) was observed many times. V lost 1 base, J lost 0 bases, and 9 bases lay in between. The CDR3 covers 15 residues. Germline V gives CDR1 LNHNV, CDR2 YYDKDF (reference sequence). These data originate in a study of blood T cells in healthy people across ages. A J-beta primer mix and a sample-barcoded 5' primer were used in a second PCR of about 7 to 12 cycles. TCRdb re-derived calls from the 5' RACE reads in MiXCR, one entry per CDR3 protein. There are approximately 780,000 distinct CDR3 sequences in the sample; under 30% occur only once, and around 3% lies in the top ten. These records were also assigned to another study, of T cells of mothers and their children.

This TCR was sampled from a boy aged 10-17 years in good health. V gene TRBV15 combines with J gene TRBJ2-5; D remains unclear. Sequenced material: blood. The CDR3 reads CATSRGNGDQETQYF. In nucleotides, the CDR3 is TGTGCCACCAGCAGAGGGAACGGAGACCAAGAGACCCAGTACTTC. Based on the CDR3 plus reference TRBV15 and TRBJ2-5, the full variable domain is DAMVIQNPRYQVTQFGKPVTLSCSQTLNHNVMYWYQQKSSQAPKLLFHYYDKDFNNEADTPDNFQSRRPNTSFCFLDIRSPGLGDTAMYLCATSRGNGDQETQYFGPGTRLLVL.